The 7 T cell receptor beta chains in this list originate from one sample, sequenced in a study of T cells expressing NK-cell markers. From its re-call of the 5' RACE reads, TCRdb lists each CDR3 protein once, without DNA. The sample has about 150,000 distinct CDR3 sequences. What was sequenced was blood T cells: a sorted CD56 or NKG2C T cell subset, CD4+ or CD8+ T cells, or bulk PBMC T cells (not recorded which). The receptors here all came from a man aged 18-75 years in good health.

This chain joins TRBV27 and TRBJ1-5; TCRdb designates TRBD1, a call that cannot be tested without DNA. Germline CDR1 reads MNHEY; CDR2 reads SMNVEV (reference sequence). The CDR3 has 15 residues. CDR3 protein: CASSPGTGREQPQHF.

The rearrangement uses TRBV14 and TRBJ2-7. This CDR3 comprises 14 residues. Germline CDR1 is SGHDN and CDR2 is FVKESK. The CDR3 is CASSLYRQAIEQYF.

J is TRBJ1-1 and V is TRBV7-3; without DNA, the TCRdb call of TRBD1 cannot be checked. The CDR3 has 14 amino acids. The germline CDR1 and CDR2 sequences are SGHTA and FQGTGA. The CDR3 loop reads CASSLTGTHTEAFF.

The chain couples TRBV13 to TRBJ2-1. CDR3 length equals 14 residues. From germline, CDR1 is PRHDT and CDR2 FYEKMQ (reference sequence). The CDR3: CASSLGGLEHEQFF.

The chain couples TRBV28 to TRBJ2-5; TCRdb lists TRBD1, though no DNA is available to test this call. From germline, CDR1 is MDHEN and CDR2 SYDVKM. This CDR3 contains 15 residues. CDR3 amino acids: CASKGTGAYQETQYF.

The gene calls are TRBV2 and TRBJ2-7; TCRdb's D call, TRBD1, is unchecked because there is no DNA. Germline V CDR1 and CDR2: SNHLY, FYNNEI. This CDR3 is built from 13 residues. CDR3 residues: CASSEVPGHPKYF.

The chain recombines TRBV20-1 with TRBJ2-7; the D call from TCRdb, TRBD1, cannot be confirmed without DNA. Germline V gives CDR1 DFQATT, CDR2 SNEGSKA (reference sequence). The CDR3 spans 12 residues. The CDR3 reads CSAKDRGYEQYF.